This TCR beta chain was captured by sequencing in a study of blood T cell repertoires in COVID-19. The wider study: Whether acute or convalescent, the COVID-19 samples came from the United States, Italy and Spain. T cells, B-cell-depleted T cells, or PBMCs supplied cDNA or gDNA.

Germline values: CDR1 SGHTA, CDR2 FQGNSA. This CDR3 spans 14 amino acids. V was pared by 5 bases and J by 3 bases, with 5 bases of the junction left unmatched. In the study's own analysis: By means of reference gene primer amplification, nucleated cell counts were estimated. Only in-frame clones appear in the TCRdb table, and some are missing; sequencing was by immunoSEQ multiplex PCR. V and J calls and clone size are copied from that table; D and trimming were computed from the DNA. Here the sample spans 150,000 or so clones, 80% to 90% being singletons. Sequenced sample: peripheral blood. The origin of this receptor is a man in his 60s with acute or convalescent COVID-19. The V call is TRBV7-2, the J call TRBJ1-1, with 8 positions matching TRBD1. The CDR3 nucleotides are TGTGCCAGCAGCCTTGGACAGGGATACACTGAAGCTTTCTTT. Encoded protein: CASSLGQGYTEAFF.